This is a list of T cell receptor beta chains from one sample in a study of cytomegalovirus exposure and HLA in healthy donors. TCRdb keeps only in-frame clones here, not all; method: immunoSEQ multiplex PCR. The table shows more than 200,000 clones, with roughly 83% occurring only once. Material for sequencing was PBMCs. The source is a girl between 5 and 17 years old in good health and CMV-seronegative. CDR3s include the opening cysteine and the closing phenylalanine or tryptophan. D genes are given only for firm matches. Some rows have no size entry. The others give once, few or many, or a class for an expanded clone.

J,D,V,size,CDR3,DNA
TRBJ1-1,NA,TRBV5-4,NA,CASSLLQGRGDTEAFF,TGTGCCAGCAGCTTGTTGCAAGGGCGGGGGGACACTGAAGCTTTCTTT
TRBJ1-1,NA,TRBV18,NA,CASSPATDVSSEAFF,TGTGCCAGCTCCCCCGCCACAGATGTCTCTTCGGAAGCTTTCTTT
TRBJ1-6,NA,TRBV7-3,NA,CASSHRQYNSPLHF,TGTGCCAGCAGCCACCGACAGTACAATTCACCCCTCCACTTT
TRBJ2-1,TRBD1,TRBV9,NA,CASKPGTGVENEQFF,TGTGCCAGCAAGCCCGGGACAGGGGTGGAAAATGAGCAGTTCTTC
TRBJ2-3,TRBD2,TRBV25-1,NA,CASSGSSGLSTDTQYF,TGTGCCAGCAGTGGATCTAGCGGTCTGAGCACAGATACGCAGTATTTT
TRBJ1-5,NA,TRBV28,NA,CASSSPGSFNQPQHF,TGTGCCAGCAGTTCACCGGGATCTTTCAATCAGCCCCAGCATTTT
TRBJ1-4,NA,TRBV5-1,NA,CASSLNPATNEKLFF,TGCGCCAGCAGCTTAAATCCTGCAACTAATGAAAAACTGTTTTTT
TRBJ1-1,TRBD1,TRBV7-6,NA,CASSYSTGGRTEAFF,TGTGCCAGCAGCTACTCGACAGGGGGTCGTACTGAAGCTTTCTTT
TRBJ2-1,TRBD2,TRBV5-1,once,CASSVRLAGVSSNEQFF,TGCGCCAGCAGCGTAAGACTAGCGGGAGTCAGTTCAAATGAGCAGTTCTTC
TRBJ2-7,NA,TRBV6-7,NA,CASSFWGQTYEQYF,TGTGCCAGCAGCTTCTGGGGCCAGACCTACGAGCAGTACTTC
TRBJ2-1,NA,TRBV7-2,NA,CASSLQYEQFF,TGTGCCAGCAGCTTACAGTATGAGCAGTTCTTC
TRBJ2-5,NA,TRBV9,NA,CASSPWDLGETQYF,TGTGCCAGCAGCCCCTGGGACTTGGGTGAGACCCAGTACTTC
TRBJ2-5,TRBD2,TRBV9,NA,CASSLKRGGGETQYF,TGTGCCAGCAGCCTCAAGCGGGGGGGCGGAGAGACCCAGTACTTC
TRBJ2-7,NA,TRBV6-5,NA,CASSYSVDIPYEQYF,TGTGCCAGCAGTTACTCAGTCGACATCCCCTACGAGCAGTACTTC
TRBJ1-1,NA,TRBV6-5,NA,CASSYLGRRGNTEAFF,TGTGCCAGCAGTTACCTGGGGAGGAGGGGCAACACTGAAGCTTTCTTT
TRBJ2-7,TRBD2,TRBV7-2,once,CASSLASGGPYEQYF,TGTGCCAGCAGCTTAGCGAGCGGGGGACCCTACGAGCAGTACTTC
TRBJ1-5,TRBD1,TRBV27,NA,CASTTGGRQPQHF,TGTGCCAGCACGACAGGGGGACGACAGCCCCAGCATTTT
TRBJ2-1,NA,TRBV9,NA,CASGQIYNEQFF,TGTGCCAGCGGACAGATATACAATGAGCAGTTCTTC
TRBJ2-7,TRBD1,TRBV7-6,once,CASSFRGQGVDEQYF,TGTGCCAGCAGTTTCAGGGGACAGGGGGTAGACGAGCAGTACTTC
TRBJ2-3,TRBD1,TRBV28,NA,CASSREVGQGRNTQYF,TGTGCCAGCAGTAGAGAAGTGGGACAGGGCCGAAATACGCAGTATTTT
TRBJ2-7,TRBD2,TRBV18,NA,CASSPGLVYEQYF,TGTGCCAGCTCCCCTGGACTAGTCTACGAGCAGTACTTC
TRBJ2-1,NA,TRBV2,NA,CASSAETAALSSSYNEQFF,TGTGCCAGCAGTGCCGAGACAGCCGCCCTCTCAAGCTCCTACAATGAGCAGTTCTTC
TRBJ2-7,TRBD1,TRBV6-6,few,CASNYGQGVYEQYF,TGTGCCAGCAACTACGGACAGGGGGTCTACGAGCAGTACTTC
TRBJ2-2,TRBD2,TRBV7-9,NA,CATSPRGVSAGELFF,TGTGCCACCTCACCCCGGGGGGTATCGGCCGGGGAGCTGTTTTTT
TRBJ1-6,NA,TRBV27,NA,CASSPGTSNSPLHF,TGTGCCAGCAGTCCCGGGACAAGTAATTCACCCCTCCACTTT
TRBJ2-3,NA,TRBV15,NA,CATSRIGQTDTQYF,TGTGCCACCAGCAGAATAGGACAGACAGATACGCAGTATTTT
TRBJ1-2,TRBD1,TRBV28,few,CASREPAGGDYGYTF,TGTGCCAGCAGGGAGCCGGCAGGGGGAGACTATGGCTACACCTTC
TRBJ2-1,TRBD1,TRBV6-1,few,CASGTVPYNEQFF,TGTGCCAGCGGGACAGTTCCCTACAATGAGCAGTTCTTC
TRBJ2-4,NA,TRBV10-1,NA,CASSESGIQYF,TGCGCCAGCAGTGAGTCCGGGATTCAGTACTTC
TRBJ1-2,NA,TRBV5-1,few,CASSLDFVSGYTF,TGCGCCAGCAGCTTGGACTTTGTTAGTGGCTACACCTTC
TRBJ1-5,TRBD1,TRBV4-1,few,CASSRDRVNQPQHF,TGCGCCAGCAGCCGGGACAGGGTAAATCAGCCCCAGCATTTT
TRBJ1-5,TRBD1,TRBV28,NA,CASSNSGGRQPQHF,TGTGCCAGCAGCAATTCAGGGGGCAGGCAGCCCCAGCATTTT
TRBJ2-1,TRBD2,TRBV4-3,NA,CASSQGGPLSSYNEQFF,TGCGCCAGCAGCCAGGGAGGGCCCCTGAGCTCCTACAATGAGCAGTTCTTC